This T cell receptor beta chain is drawn from a study of blood T cell repertoires in COVID-19. Study-level information: The United States, Italy and Spain supplied acute and convalescent COVID-19 samples.

Original handling: Reference gene primer amplification gave nucleated cell count estimates. The protocol was immunoSEQ multiplex PCR, while the TCRdb copy is restricted to in-frame clones and leaves out a portion. V, J and clone size are taken as reported in that table, and D and trimming were inferred from the DNA itself. The profile shows about 190,000 clones, under 90% of them singletons. This clone was detected a few times. The sample consisted of peripheral blood. This sequence originates from a man in his forties with acute or convalescent COVID-19.

CDR3 sequence: CASTQTRDRVGYTF. CDR3 nucleotides: TGTGCCAGCACCCAAACTCGGGACAGGGTTGGCTACACCTTC. The genes are TRBV6-7 and TRBJ1-2, with 9 bases aligning to TRBD1. TRBV6-7 is annotated as an ORF whose role is uncertain. The CDR3 consists of 14 residues. The ends lost 7 bases at V and 7 bases at J; junction bases unmatched: 10.